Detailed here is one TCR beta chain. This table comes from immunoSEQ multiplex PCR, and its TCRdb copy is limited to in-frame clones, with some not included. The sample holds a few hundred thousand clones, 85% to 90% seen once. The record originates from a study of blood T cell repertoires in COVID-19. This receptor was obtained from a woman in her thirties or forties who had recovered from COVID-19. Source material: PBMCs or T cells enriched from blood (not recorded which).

CDR3 in DNA: TGTGCCAGCAGCTTACAGGGGGCGCCGTCTGGAAACACCATATATTTT. This sequence encodes CASSLQGAPSGNTIYF. J is TRBJ1-3 and V is TRBV7-2, with 8 bases matching TRBD1. J was trimmed by 1 base and V by 2 bases; bases with no gene match: 4. From germline, CDR1 is SGHTA and CDR2 FQGNSA. This CDR3 has 16 amino acids.